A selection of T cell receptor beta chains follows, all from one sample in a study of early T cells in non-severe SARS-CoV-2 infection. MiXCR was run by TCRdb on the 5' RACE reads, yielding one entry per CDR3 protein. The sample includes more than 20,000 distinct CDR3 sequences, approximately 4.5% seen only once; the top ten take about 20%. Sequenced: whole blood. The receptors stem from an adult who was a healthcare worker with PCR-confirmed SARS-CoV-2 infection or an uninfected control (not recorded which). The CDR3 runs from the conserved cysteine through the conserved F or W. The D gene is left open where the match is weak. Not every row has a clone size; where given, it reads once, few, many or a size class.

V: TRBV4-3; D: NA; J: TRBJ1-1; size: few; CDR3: CASSQEPRVGAEAFF; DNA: TGCGCCAGCAGCCAAGAGCCCAGGGTGGGGGCTGAAGCTTTCTTT
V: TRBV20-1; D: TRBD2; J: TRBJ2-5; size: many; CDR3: CSARDPAGAGGSEETQYF; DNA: TGCAGTGCTAGAGATCCCGCCGGGGCGGGAGGGTCCGAAGAGACCCAGTACTTC
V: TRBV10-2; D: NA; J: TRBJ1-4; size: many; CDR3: CASSDAQVQTSGKLFF; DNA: TGCGCCAGCAGTGATGCCCAGGTCCAAACTTCCGGAAAACTGTTTTTT
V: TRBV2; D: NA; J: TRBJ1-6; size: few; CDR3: CASSSGSANSPLHF; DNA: TGTGCCAGCAGCTCCGGAAGCGCCAATTCACCCCTCCACTTT
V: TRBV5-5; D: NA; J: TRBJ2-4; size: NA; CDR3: CASSQGSPAKNIQYF; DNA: TGTGCCAGCAGCCAGGGTTCCCCAGCCAAAAACATTCAGTACTTC
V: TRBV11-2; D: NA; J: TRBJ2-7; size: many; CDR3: CASSLARRGEQYF; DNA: TGTGCCAGCAGCTTAGCCCGTCGGGGCGAGCAGTACTTC
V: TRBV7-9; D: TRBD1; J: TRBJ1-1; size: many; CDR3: CASSHTGEVTEAFF; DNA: TGTGCCAGCAGCCATACAGGGGAGGTCACTGAAGCTTTCTTT
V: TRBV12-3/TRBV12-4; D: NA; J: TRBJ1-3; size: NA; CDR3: CASRGGVGNTIYF; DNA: TGTGCCAGCAGAGGAGGGGTCGGAAACACCATATATTTT
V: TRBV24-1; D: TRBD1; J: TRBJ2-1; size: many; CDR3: CATSGTAQDYNEQFF; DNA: TGTGCCACCAGCGGGACAGCCCAGGACTACAATGAGCAGTTCTTC
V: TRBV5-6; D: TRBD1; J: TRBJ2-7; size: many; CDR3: CASSLTGQTYEQYF; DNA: TGTGCCAGCAGCCTTACGGGACAGACCTACGAGCAGTACTTC
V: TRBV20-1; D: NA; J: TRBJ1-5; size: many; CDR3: CSARDLGENQPQHF; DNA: TGCAGTGCTAGAGATCTCGGGGAGAATCAGCCCCAGCATTTT
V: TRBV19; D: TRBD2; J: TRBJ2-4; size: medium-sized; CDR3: CASSTSGKNIQYF; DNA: TGTGCCAGTAGTACTAGCGGGAAAAACATTCAGTACTTC
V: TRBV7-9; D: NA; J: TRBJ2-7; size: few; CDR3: CASSPDGYYEQYF; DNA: TGTGCCAGCAGCCCGGACGGCTACTACGAGCAGTACTTC
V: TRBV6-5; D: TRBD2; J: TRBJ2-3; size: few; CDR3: CASSYRQLTSGRASTDTQYF; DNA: TGTGCCAGCAGTTACCGACAACTGACTAGCGGGAGAGCCAGCACAGATACGCAGTATTTT
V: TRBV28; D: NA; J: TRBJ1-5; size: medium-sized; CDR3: CASSYDAEVGQPQHF; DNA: TGTGCCAGCAGTTACGACGCGGAGGTGGGTCAGCCCCAGCATTTT
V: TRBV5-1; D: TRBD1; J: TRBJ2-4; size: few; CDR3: CASSFGTDLAKNIQYF; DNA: TGCGCCAGCAGCTTCGGGACAGATCTAGCCAAAAACATTCAGTACTTC
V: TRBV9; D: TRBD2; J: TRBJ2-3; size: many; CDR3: CASSPRLAGSTDTQYF; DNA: TGTGCCAGCAGCCCGCGACTAGCGGGGAGCACAGATACGCAGTATTTT
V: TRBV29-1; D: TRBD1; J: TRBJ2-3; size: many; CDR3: CSGRQGTSADTQYF; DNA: TGCAGCGGCCGACAGGGGACGAGTGCAGATACGCAGTATTTT
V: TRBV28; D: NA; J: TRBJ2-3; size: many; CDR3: CASRTPATSSTDTQYF; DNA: TGTGCCAGCAGGACCCCAGCAACTTCTAGCACAGATACGCAGTATTTT
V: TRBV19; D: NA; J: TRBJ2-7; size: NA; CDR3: CASSIGRNEQYF; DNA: TGTGCCAGTAGTATTGGCAGGAACGAGCAGTACTTC
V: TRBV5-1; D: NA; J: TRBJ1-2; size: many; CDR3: CASSLGTPNYGYTF; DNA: TGCGCCAGCAGCTTGGGGACACCGAACTATGGCTACACCTTC
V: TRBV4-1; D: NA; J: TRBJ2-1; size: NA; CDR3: CASSQAGIRAMFF; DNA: TGCGCCAGCAGCCAAGCTGGTATCCGGGCCATGTTCTTC
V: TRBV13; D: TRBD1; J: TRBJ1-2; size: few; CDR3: CASSLGRDRGYGYTF; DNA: TGTGCCAGCAGCTTAGGCCGGGACAGGGGCTATGGCTACACCTTC
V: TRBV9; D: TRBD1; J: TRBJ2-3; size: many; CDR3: CASSAGTGVPDTQYF; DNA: TGTGCCAGCAGCGCGGGGACAGGTGTCCCGGATACGCAGTATTTT
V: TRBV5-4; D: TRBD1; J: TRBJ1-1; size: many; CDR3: CASSLGDRGRGTEAFF; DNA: TGTGCCAGCAGCTTGGGGGACAGGGGGAGAGGAACTGAAGCTTTCTTT
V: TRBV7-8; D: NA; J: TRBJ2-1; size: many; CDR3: CASSFPAMQHEQFF; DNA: TGTGCCAGCAGCTTTCCTGCTATGCAGCATGAGCAGTTCTTC
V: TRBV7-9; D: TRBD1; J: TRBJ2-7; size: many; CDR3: CASSRQGGTYEQYF; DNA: TGTGCCAGCAGCCGACAGGGCGGTACCTACGAGCAGTACTTC
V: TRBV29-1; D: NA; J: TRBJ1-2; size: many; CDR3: CSVEDVGALVNGYTF; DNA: TGCAGCGTTGAAGATGTGGGGGCCCTAGTGAATGGCTACACCTTC
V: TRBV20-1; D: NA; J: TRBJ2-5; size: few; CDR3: CSARDNHGRTQYF; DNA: TGCAGTGCTAGAGATAATCACGGACGGACCCAGTACTTC
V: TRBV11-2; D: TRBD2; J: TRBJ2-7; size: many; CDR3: CASNQAGGPREQYF; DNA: TGTGCCAGCAACCAAGCGGGAGGGCCCCGGGAGCAGTACTTC
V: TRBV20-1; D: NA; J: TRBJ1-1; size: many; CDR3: CSASPKRTEAFF; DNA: TGCAGTGCTAGTCCGAAGAGGACTGAAGCTTTCTTT
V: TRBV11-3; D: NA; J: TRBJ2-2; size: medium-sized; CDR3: CASSLPGSEELFF; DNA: TGTGCCAGCAGCTTGCCAGGGTCAGAGGAGCTGTTTTTT
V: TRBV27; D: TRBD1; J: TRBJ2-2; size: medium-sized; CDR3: CASKSSSGGMNTGELFF; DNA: TGTGCCAGCAAGAGTAGCTCAGGGGGCATGAACACCGGGGAGCTGTTTTTT
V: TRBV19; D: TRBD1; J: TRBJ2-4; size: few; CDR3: CASRETGGRAKNIQYF; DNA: TGTGCCAGTAGGGAGACAGGGGGCAGAGCCAAAAACATTCAGTACTTC
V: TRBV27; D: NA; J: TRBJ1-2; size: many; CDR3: CASTLRAGTDYGYTF; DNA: TGTGCCAGCACTTTAAGGGCAGGGACGGACTATGGCTACACCTTC